The rows below give T cell receptor beta chains drawn from one sample of a study of blood T cells in healthy people across ages. One entry per CDR3 protein, called by TCRdb with MiXCR from the 5' RACE reads. The sample lists around 1,000,000 distinct CDR3 sequences; more than 30% were seen once. The sample taken for sequencing was blood. The source of these receptors is a man between 18 and 35 years old in good health. CDR3s include the opening cysteine and the closing phenylalanine or tryptophan. D genes are given only for firm matches. Clone size is not always given. Where it is, it says once, few, many or a class for expanded clones.

clone size | D gene | J gene | V gene | CDR3 DNA | CDR3 protein
. | TRBD2 | TRBJ2-5 | TRBV2 | TGTGCCAGCAACGGACTAGCGGGGGCCAGAATCCAAGAGACCCAGTACTTC | CASNGLAGARIQETQYF
. | . | TRBJ2-1 | TRBV7-9 | TGTGCCAGCAGCGAAATATATGAGCAGTTCTTC | CASSEIYEQFF
many | TRBD1 | TRBJ1-2 | TRBV4-2 | TGTGCCAGCAGCCAAGATTTCGGGACAGGGTACGGCTACACCTTC | CASSQDFGTGYGYTF
. | TRBD1 | TRBJ1-1 | TRBV29-1 | TGCAGCGTGGGAGGACAGGGCGGGAACACTGAAGCTTTCTTT | CSVGGQGGNTEAFF
. | . | TRBJ2-3 | TRBV4-3 | TGCGCCAGCGGCCAAGGACAAGATACGCAGTATTTT | CASGQGQDTQYF
few | . | TRBJ1-5 | TRBV15 | TGTGCCACCTCGGTCCGACCCTTCCAGCCCCAGCATTTT | CATSVRPFQPQHF
. | . | TRBJ1-1 | TRBV7-2 | TGTGCCAGCAGCGCTCCACAGGGCGTGGAAGGAACTGAAGCTTTCTTT | CASSAPQGVEGTEAFF
few | . | TRBJ1-2 | TRBV15 | TGTGCCACCAGCAGAGATTCCACCGAGGGAGGTTTGAGGGGTGGCTATGGCTACACCTTC | CATSRDSTEGGLRGGYGYTF
many | . | TRBJ2-1 | TRBV11-2 | TGTGCCAGCAGCTTAGATCGCCGAGACAATGAGCAGTTCTTC | CASSLDRRDNEQFF
many | TRBD1 | TRBJ1-5 | TRBV7-2 | TGTGCCAGCAGTTCGACAGGGAGCAATCAGCCCCAGCATTTT | CASSSTGSNQPQHF
. | . | TRBJ1-2 | TRBV9 | TGTGCCAGCAGCGTAGCCTGGGGGCGAGGCTATGGCTACACCTTC | CASSVAWGRGYGYTF
few | . | TRBJ2-5 | TRBV12-3/TRBV12-4 | TGTGCCAGCAGTTTAGATCCTAGCCAAGAGACCCAGTACTTC | CASSLDPSQETQYF
. | . | TRBJ2-3 | TRBV6-6 | TGTGCCAGCAGCCAGAGGAGGGGTAGCGCAGATACGCAGTATTTT | CASSQRRGSADTQYF
. | . | TRBJ1-5 | TRBV11-3 | TGTGCCAGCTCCTGGCCCCTTCCTGAGGGGAATAGCAATCAGCCCCAGCATTTT | CASSWPLPEGNSNQPQHF
. | TRBD1 | TRBJ2-1 | TRBV20-1 | TGCAGTGCCAACATAGGACAGGGGGCCTACAATGAGCAGTTCTTC | CSANIGQGAYNEQFF
once | . | TRBJ2-5 | TRBV5-1 | TGCGCCAGCAGCTTGTGGGGGGATCCCTCCAATGAGCAGTACTTC | CASSLWGDPSNEQYF
few | . | TRBJ2-1 | TRBV14 | TGTGCCAGCAGCCAACTTGTCCGAGCTGAGCAGTTCTTC | CASSQLVRAEQFF
few | . | TRBJ2-7 | TRBV9 | TGTGCCAGCAGCGTAGAAGAGGGCTACGAGCAGTACTTC | CASSVEEGYEQYF
many | . | TRBJ2-7 | TRBV5-1 | TGCGCCAGCAGCCCCGGACAAGCGAACGAGCAGTACTTC | CASSPGQANEQYF
few | . | TRBJ1-4 | TRBV7-9 | TGTGCCAGCAACTTCTTCTTAGGGGATAGTGAAAAACTGTTTTTT | CASNFFLGDSEKLFF
few | . | TRBJ1-1 | TRBV12-3/TRBV12-4 | TGTGCCAGCAGTCCCTGGGAAGAGGTGGTGGGGACTGAAGCTTTCTTT | CASSPWEEVVGTEAFF
. | . | TRBJ1-4 | TRBV4-2 | TGTGCCAGCAGCCGAGAGAATGAAAAACTGTTTTTT | CASSRENEKLFF
. | . | TRBJ1-5 | TRBV6-6 | TGTGCCAGCAGGTTGACAGGAAATAGCAATCAGCCCCAGCATTTT | CASRLTGNSNQPQHF
. | TRBD1 | TRBJ2-7 | TRBV28 | TGTGCCAGTAACACGGGACAGACCTACGAGCAGTACTTC | CASNTGQTYEQYF
few | . | TRBJ1-2 | TRBV25-1 | TGTGCCAGTCTTACTCCGGGACTCCCGTTTGGCTACACCTTC | CASLTPGLPFGYTF
few | TRBD1 | TRBJ2-7 | TRBV29-1 | TGCAGCGATGTGACAGGGGGGACCTACAATGAGCAGTACTTC | CSDVTGGTYNEQYF
. | . | TRBJ1-1 | TRBV20-1 | TGCAGTGTTCGGCTAAATACAGGGTTGACGACGAACACTGAAGCTTTCTTT | CSVRLNTGLTTNTEAFF
. | . | TRBJ2-4 | TRBV10-3 | TGTGCCATCACCACCACTGGTAGGGGGGAGTCCAAAAACATTCAGTACTTC | CAITTTGRGESKNIQYF
few | . | TRBJ2-2 | TRBV21-1 | TGTGCCAGCATTACCGGGGGTGGCGGGGCCGCCCACGGGGAGCTGTTTTTT | CASITGGGGAAHGELFF
. | . | TRBJ2-7 | TRBV2 | TGTGCCAGTCGGACAGACTACGATGAGCAGTACTTC | CASRTDYDEQYF
. | TRBD1 | TRBJ1-4 | TRBV20-1 | TGCAGTGCCTACCCCGGGACAGGGTATGAAAAACTGTTTTTT | CSAYPGTGYEKLFF
few | TRBD1 | TRBJ1-2 | TRBV6-1 | TGTGCCAGCAGTGGGGTAGGACAGGGGGCAAAGTGGAACTATGGCTACACCTTC | CASSGVGQGAKWNYGYTF
. | . | TRBJ2-3 | TRBV3-1 | TGTGCCAGCAGCCCCCGACTACAAGATACGCAGTATTTT | CASSPRLQDTQYF
. | . | TRBJ2-3 | TRBV9 | TGTGCCAGCAGCGTAGTTAGTAGGGCAGGGCCGCAGTATTTT | CASSVVSRAGPQYF
once | . | TRBJ2-3 | TRBV13 | TGTGCCAGCAGCTTAGTTCCCCGAGGGGCAGATACGCAGTATTTT | CASSLVPRGADTQYF
. | . | TRBJ2-4 | TRBV11-2 | TGTACCAGCACCAAGGACCCACAGGGTTTTCAAAGCATTCAGTACTTC | CTSTKDPQGFQSIQYF
few | . | TRBJ1-2 | TRBV7-9 | TGTGCCAGCAGCTTAGCGCATCAGGGGTGGAACTATGGCTACACCTTC | CASSLAHQGWNYGYTF
. | . | TRBJ2-5 | TRBV5-5 | TGTGCCAGCAGCTTGGACGCGACGGGGTACCAAGAGACCCAGTACTTC | CASSLDATGYQETQYF
. | . | TRBJ1-5 | TRBV7-9 | TGTGCCAGCAGCTTAGATCCCCTCCCACCATCAGGCAATCAGCCCCAGCATTTT | CASSLDPLPPSGNQPQHF
. | . | TRBJ1-1 | TRBV27 | TGTGCCAGCAGTCTCATCCCGGGGGGTACTGAAGCTTTCTTT | CASSLIPGGTEAFF